These T cell receptor beta chains were read from a single sample in a study of T and B cells in COVID-19 patients. TCRdb re-derived calls from the multiplex PCR reads in MiXCR, one entry per CDR3 protein. The sample consists of thousands of distinct CDR3 sequences, around 25% of them appearing once. Material: blood. The receptors derive from a human donor with active COVID-19. The CDR3 runs from the conserved cysteine through the conserved F or W. The D gene is left open where the match is weak. Clone sizes are given selectively: once, few, many, or a class where the clone is expanded.

cdr3_nt cdr3_aa clone_size j_call d_call v_call
TGTGCCAGCAGCCTAAGACAGGGGGCAAACGGCTACACCTTC CASSLRQGANGYTF - TRBJ1-2 TRBD1 TRBV25-1
TGCAGTGCCGGGCGGACGGACTATAGCCAAGAGACCCAGTACTTC CSAGRTDYSQETQYF - TRBJ2-5 - TRBV20-1
TGCAGCGGGGAAGGTGGCCAAGAGACCCAGTACTTC CSGEGGQETQYF medium-sized TRBJ2-5 - TRBV29-1
TGCAGTGCTAGAGTGGGGGGCGGGGGCGGCTACACCTTC CSARVGGGGGYTF - TRBJ1-2 - TRBV20-1
TGCAGCGTCAGCCAGGGAGGCGAGCAGTACTTC CSVSQGGEQYF large TRBJ2-7 - TRBV29-1
TGCAGTGCTACCGGGACCACCCATGAGCAGTTCTTC CSATGTTHEQFF - TRBJ2-1 - TRBV20-1
TGTGCCAGCTCACCCAGAACAGGGTCGGGCACTGAAGCTTTCTTT CASSPRTGSGTEAFF few TRBJ1-1 - TRBV18
TGTGCCTGGAGTTTGACAGGCACCGGGACGAAAAACATTCAGTACTTC CAWSLTGTGTKNIQYF medium-sized TRBJ2-4 - TRBV30
TGCGCCAGCAGCCAAGATGGGGTGGACACTGAAGCTTTCTTT CASSQDGVDTEAFF few TRBJ1-1 - TRBV4-3
TGCAGTGCTCCTGGACCTCTCCGAGGAGAGACCCAGTACTTC CSAPGPLRGETQYF - TRBJ2-5 - TRBV20-1